Here is one TCR beta chain with its context. Original methodology: Cell counts per sample came from amplifying reference gene primers. Measured with immunoSEQ multiplex PCR; TCRdb has only the in-frame clones, and not every one. From that table come the V and J calls and clone size; the DNA was used to work out D and trimming. The sample has 110,000 to 150,000 clones, around 82% seen once. Looked up from germline, CDR1 is SGHTS and CDR2 is YDEGEE. V was cut by 4 bases and J by 2 bases, with 9 bases left in between. The CDR3 covers 13 residues. This sample is drawn from a study of blood T cell repertoires in COVID-19. About the research overall: The cDNA or gDNA used as material had been derived from T cells, B-cell-depleted T cells, or PBMCs.

The sample consisted of peripheral blood. This chain connects TRBV5-8 to TRBJ2-5; D unclear. This clonotype was sampled from a man in his sixties with acute or convalescent COVID-19. CDR3 nucleotide sequence: TGTGCCAGCAGCGCCCAGTCTCAAGAGACCCAGTACTTC. This sequence encodes CASSAQSQETQYF.